Below, 31 T cell receptor beta chains from the same sample are listed, as sequenced in a study of blood T cell repertoires in COVID-19 (TCRdb year 2020). The library was produced with the immunoSEQ multiplex PCR assay. The table comes from immuneACCESS by way of TCRdb, which keeps in-frame sequences with V and J called. Part of the clones is missing from these tables; in studies checked, under half for an unresolved V gene and the rest for unknown reasons. Across this sample there are about 98,000 clones, with about 80% seen only once. The ten largest make up roughly 10% of the sample. The sequencing sample was made of peripheral blood. The receptors here all came from a man in his 70s with active or convalescent COVID-19.

The rearrangement joins TRBV30 to TRBJ2-7; possible D gene TRBD1, 5 bases. This CDR3 is built from 13 residues. The V end was cut by 4 bases, the J end by 1 base, with 11 bases between. Germline lookup yields CDR1 GTSNPN and CDR2 SVGIG (reference sequence). CDR3 residues: CAWTRSGSYEQYF. The CDR3 coding sequence is TGTGCCTGGACACGATCAGGGTCCTACGAGCAGTACTTC.

The chain carries TRBV28 and TRBJ2-7, with 8 bases identical to TRBD1. The CDR3 is 13 residues long. Trimming cost V 3 bases and J 3 bases; bases outside gene matches: 1. The V gene's germline CDR1 is MDHEN and CDR2 SYDVKM. Written as DNA, the CDR3 is TGTGCCAGCAGTTTGACAGGGGTCTACGAGCAGTACTTC. It is translated as CASSLTGVYEQYF.

This chain connects TRBV3-1 (or the pseudogene TRBV3-2) to TRBJ1-5, with D perhaps matching TRBD1 (5 bases). Trimming pared 0 bases from V and 6 bases from J, leaving 12 bases between. Germline V gene data show CDR1 as LGHDT and CDR2 as YNNKEL (reference sequence). This CDR3 contains 15 residues. Written as DNA, the CDR3 is TGTGCCAGCAGCCAAGATGGGGGGATGGGTCAGCCCCAGCATTTT. This translates into CASSQDGGMGQPQHF.

The rearrangement links TRBV15 to TRBJ2-1; 13 bases line up with TRBD2. From germline, CDR1 is LNHNV and CDR2 YYDKDF (reference sequence). The CDR3 loop spans 16 amino acids. The V gene end was trimmed by 0 bases and the J gene end by 8 bases; junction bases not matched to a gene: 4. This CDR3 reads CATSRETSGGYYEQFF. The CDR3 coding sequence is TGTGCCACCAGCAGAGAGACTAGCGGGGGGTACTATGAGCAGTTCTTC.

The V gene is TRBV7-2, the J gene TRBJ2-7, with 10 bases lining up with TRBD2. The CDR3 runs 15 residues. V lost 3 bases, J lost 6 bases, and 8 bases stayed unmatched. Germline V gives CDR1 SGHTA, CDR2 FQGNSA. As DNA, the CDR3 is TGTGCCAGCAGCTTCCCAGCGGGGGGGATTGGCGAGCAGTACTTC. This sequence encodes CASSFPAGGIGEQYF.

In this sample, this clone turned up a few times. V gene TRBV13 combines with J gene TRBJ1-2; TRBD1 matches at 8 bases. Germline CDR1 PRHDT, CDR2 FYEKMQ (reference sequence). The CDR3 is made up of 13 amino acids. With V trimmed by 5 bases and J by 8 bases, 7 bases remained unmatched. CDR3 in amino acids: CASSQGQGIGYTF. The CDR3 coding sequence is TGTGCCAGCAGCCAAGGACAGGGTATAGGCTACACCTTC.

This rearrangement joins TRBV3-1 (or the pseudogene TRBV3-2) to TRBJ1-2; D gene ambiguous. The CDR3 is 12 amino acids. Trimming pared 1 base from V and 8 bases from J, leaving 8 bases between. Looked up from germline, CDR1 is LGHDT and CDR2 is YNNKEL (reference sequence). The CDR3 bases are TGTGCCAGCAGCCAAGCGGAGAGCGGCTACACCTTC. Translating gives CASSQAESGYTF.

The rearrangement links TRBV29-1 to TRBJ2-7; the match to TRBD2 covers 11 bases. V was clipped by 4 bases and J by 2 bases; unmatched bases: 10. Per germline, CDR1 SQVTM and CDR2 ANQGSEA. This CDR3 contains 16 residues. The CDR3 DNA reads TGCAGCGTTGGGCCCACCTATAGCGGGGGGGCCTACGAGCAGTACTTC. Amino acid sequence: CSVGPTYSGGAYEQYF.

This clone was recorded only once. The chain is built from TRBV29-1 and TRBJ2-1; D unclear. CDR3 size: 12 residues. Germline assignment: CDR1 SQVTM and CDR2 ANQGSEA. Trimming took 8 bases from V and 10 from J, leaving 18 bases between them. CDR3 coding DNA: TGCAGCTCGTCGGCGGCGAATTACGAGCAGTTCTTC. This gives the protein CSSSAANYEQFF.

This clone was seen more than once but under ten times. The chain joins TRBV10-3 to TRBJ1-1, with TRBD1 matching over 9 bases. The length of the CDR3 is 16 residues. The ends lost 3 bases at V and 3 bases at J; junction bases unmatched: 8. From germline, CDR1 is ENHRY and CDR2 SYGVKD. This CDR3 is CAISDLHRGRDTEAFF. The DNA for the CDR3 is TGTGCCATCAGTGATCTTCACAGGGGGCGCGACACTGAAGCTTTCTTT.

V and J are TRBV7-9 and TRBJ2-1, with 7 positions matching TRBD1. V shed 5 bases and J 9 bases; nucleotides not matched to a gene: 10. Germline-derived CDR1 and CDR2 are SEHNR and FQNEAQ (reference sequence). CDR3 length equals 14 residues. The CDR3 region is CASSQSGTEGEQFF. The DNA of the CDR3 is TGTGCCAGCAGCCAATCCGGGACAGAAGGTGAGCAGTTCTTC.

The chain couples TRBV24-1 to TRBJ1-5, with D possibly being TRBD1 (6 bases). Trimming pared 5 bases from V and 1 base from J, leaving 8 bases between. Germline assignment: CDR1 KGHDR and CDR2 SFDVKD. The CDR3 loop spans 14 amino acids. CDR3 region: CATSARGSNQPQHF. CDR3 nucleotide sequence: TGTGCCACCAGTGCAAGGGGGAGCAATCAGCCCCAGCATTTT.

The CDR3 DNA reads TGTGCCAGCAGTCCCACGGGGGTGGCGCTTGGGTACACCTTC. Translated: CASSPTGVALGYTF. The V and J genes are TRBV6-5 and TRBJ1-2; TRBD1 is a possible D gene (5 bases). With 5 bases removed from V and 11 bases from J, the gap between germline ends came to 21 bases. The CDR3 has 14 residues. Germline values: CDR1 MNHEY, CDR2 SVGAGI.

The rearrangement links TRBV6-5 to TRBJ1-1; D remains unclear. Germline V gene lookup returns CDR1 MNHEY and CDR2 SVGAGI. Trimming took off 7 bases at V and 3 bases at J, with 12 bases between the two ends. This CDR3 has 13 residues. CDR3 coding DNA: TGTGCCAGCAAACGCCCGGAGGACACTGAAGCTTTCTTT. Translating it yields CASKRPEDTEAFF.

The chain combines TRBV9 with TRBJ2-6; D is unresolved. Trimming took off 3 bases at V and 1 base at J, with 8 bases between the two ends. Germline assignment: CDR1 SGDLS and CDR2 YYNGEE. The length of the CDR3 is 15 residues. The CDR3, as DNA: TGTGCCAGCAGCGCCCAGATTTCTGGGGCCAACGTCCTGACTTTC. Translated: CASSAQISGANVLTF.

The chain combines TRBV19 with TRBJ1-6; D uncertain. The germline V and J ends were trimmed by 3 bases and 7 bases, with 10 bases remaining between them. CDR1 LNHDA and CDR2 SQIVND come from the germline V gene (reference sequence). The CDR3 consists of 14 residues. CDR3 sequence (DNA): TGTGCCAGTAGTATTGGCAGGCTGAATTCACCCCTCCACTTT. The encoded protein is CASSIGRLNSPLHF.

This clone was observed once. The V call is TRBV4-3, the J call TRBJ2-1; D may be TRBD2 (6 bases). Germline V lookup: CDR1 LGHNA, CDR2 YSLEER. This CDR3 contains 16 residues. Trimming took 0 bases from V and 0 from J, leaving 9 bases between them. CDR3 nucleotides: TGCGCCAGCAGCCAAGATGGGGGGAGCTCCTACAATGAGCAGTTCTTC. Its translation: CASSQDGGSSYNEQFF.

The chain couples TRBV4-2 to TRBJ1-3; D may be TRBD1 (6 bases). Germline V gives CDR1 LGHNA, CDR2 YNFKEQ. V was trimmed by 3 bases and J by 4 bases, leaving 16 bases between them. The CDR3 has 16 amino acids. The CDR3 region is CASSQTQGIGGNTIYF. The CDR3 nucleotides are TGTGCCAGCAGCCAGACACAGGGAATAGGAGGAAACACCATATATTTT.

The chain carries TRBV11-2 and TRBJ2-7; D might be TRBD2 (5 bases). Looked up from germline, CDR1 is SGHAT and CDR2 is FQNNGV. V shed 5 bases and J shed 3 bases, with 8 bases lying between them. The CDR3 extends over 12 amino acids. The CDR3 DNA sequence: TGTGCCAGCAGCGTCCGGGACTACGAGCAGTACTTC. Translated, it gives CASSVRDYEQYF.

The chain employs TRBV6-6 and TRBJ1-1, with D possibly TRBD1 on 6 matching bases. Germline V gene lookup returns CDR1 MNHNY and CDR2 SVGAGI (reference sequence). There are 14 residues in the CDR3. V dropped 5 bases and J dropped 1 base, with 11 bases sitting between them. The CDR3, as DNA: TGTGCCAGCAGTCTACAGGGAAGGAACACTGAAGCTTTCTTT. It specifies CASSLQGRNTEAFF.

V and J are TRBV2 and TRBJ1-2, with TRBD1 identical over 9 bases. Looked up from germline, CDR1 is SNHLY and CDR2 is FYNNEI. V lost 5 bases, J lost 5 bases, and 6 bases stayed unmatched. This CDR3 region has 14 residues. The CDR3 loop is CASSQGGTGYGYTF. CDR3 coding DNA: TGTGCCAGCAGTCAGGGTGGGACAGGGTATGGCTACACCTTC. The full variable domain, rest sourced from reference TRBV2 and TRBJ1-2, is EPEVTQTPSHQVTQMGQEVILRCVPISNHLYFYWYRQILGQKVEFLVSFYNNEISEKSEIFDDQFSVERPDGSNFTLKIRSTKLEDSAMYFCASSQGGTGYGYTFGSGTRLTVV.

The V gene is TRBV15, the J gene TRBJ2-5; 10 positions match TRBD1. The CDR3 runs to 15 residues. J gave up 4 bases and V 7 bases, and 9 bases lay outside the gene matches. Germline lookup yields CDR1 LNHNV and CDR2 YYDKDF (reference sequence). CDR3 amino acids: CATNPGQGRGETQYF. CDR3 sequence (DNA): TGTGCCACCAACCCGGGACAGGGGAGGGGAGAGACCCAGTACTTC.

This chain joins TRBV3-1 (or the pseudogene TRBV3-2) and TRBJ1-3; D may be TRBD1 (6 bases). Per germline, CDR1 LGHDT and CDR2 YNNKEL (reference sequence). The CDR3 contains 15 residues. V shed 3 bases and J shed 4 bases, with 13 bases lying between them. CDR3 amino acids: CASSHRGATGNTIYF. The DNA for the CDR3 is TGTGCCAGCAGCCACCGGGGGGCGACCGGAAACACCATATATTTT.

This clone was observed a single time. The gene calls are TRBV19 and TRBJ1-5, with D perhaps matching TRBD1 (6 bases). Trimming stripped 3 bases from V and 0 bases from J, with 9 bases between. This CDR3 spans 15 amino acids. CDR1 LNHDA and CDR2 SQIVND come from the germline V gene (reference sequence). CDR3 in DNA: TGTGCCAGTAGTATCCAGGGACATAGCAATCAGCCCCAGCATTTT. Translated: CASSIQGHSNQPQHF.

In this sample, this clone turned up once. This chain joins TRBV6-5 and TRBJ1-2; 10 bases map to TRBD1. Germline assignment: CDR1 MNHEY and CDR2 SVGAGI. The junction had 7 bases not matched to a gene; V was cut back by 6 bases and J by 3 bases. The CDR3 sequence is 15 residues long. The DNA for the CDR3 is TGTGCCAGCAGGGCAGACAGGGGGCCATACTATGGCTACACCTTC. Translating gives CASRADRGPYYGYTF.

This chain connects TRBV19 to TRBJ2-3; 9 bases map to TRBD2. This CDR3 has 15 residues. Trimming cost V 3 bases and J 3 bases; bases outside gene matches: 4. Germline V CDR1 and CDR2: LNHDA, SQIVND (reference sequence). CDR3 coding DNA: TGTGCCAGTAGTATGCGGGGGGGTGAGACAGATACGCAGTATTTT. It specifies CASSMRGGETDTQYF.

The V gene is TRBV3-1 (or the pseudogene TRBV3-2), the J gene TRBJ2-1, with D possibly TRBD1 on 5 matching bases. CDR3 length equals 12 residues. The V gene lost 4 bases and the J gene lost 7 bases, with 8 bases spanning the gap. Germline CDR1 is LGHDT and CDR2 is YNNKEL (reference sequence). Here the CDR3 DNA reads TGTGCCAGCAGCCCTCAGGGTAATGAGCAGTTCTTC. Its translation is CASSPQGNEQFF.

The chain combines TRBV6-1 with TRBJ2-3; D is undetermined. This CDR3 has 13 amino acids. Germline V gene sequence: CDR1 MNHNS, CDR2 SASEGT. V lost 0 bases to trimming and J lost 3 bases, with 4 bases between them. The CDR3: CASSEAQTDTQYF. CDR3 coding DNA: TGTGCCAGCAGTGAAGCGCAGACAGATACGCAGTATTTT.

This rearrangement joins TRBV7-9 to TRBJ1-3; TRBD1 aligns across 7 bases. The V gene's germline CDR1 is SEHNR and CDR2 FQNEAQ (reference sequence). J was trimmed by 0 bases and V by 5 bases; bases with no gene match: 4. This CDR3 is built from 15 residues. This CDR3 is CASSRDRASGNTIYF. The CDR3 DNA reads TGTGCCAGCAGCAGAGACAGGGCCTCTGGAAACACCATATATTTT. The variable domain in full, with the rest retrieved from reference TRBV7-9 and TRBJ1-3, is DTGVSQNPRHKITKRGQNVTFRCDPISEHNRLYWYRQTLGQGPEFLTYFQNEAQLEKSRLLSDRFSAERPKGSFSTLEIQRTEQGDSAMYLCASSRDRASGNTIYFGEGSWLTVV.

This rearrangement joins TRBV6-5 to TRBJ1-1; 9 bases line up with TRBD1. The CDR3 loop spans 13 amino acids. Per germline, CDR1 MNHEY and CDR2 SVGAGI. The V gene end was trimmed by 9 bases and the J gene end by 1 base; junction bases not matched to a gene: 3. CDR3 DNA sequence: TGTGCCAGTGGGGACAGGGAGAACACTGAAGCTTTCTTT. This encodes CASGDRENTEAFF.

The chain has TRBV9 and TRBJ1-2, with unresolved D. Germline CDR1 reads SGDLS; CDR2 reads YYNGEE. Trimming took off 0 bases at V and 4 bases at J, with 16 bases between the two ends. The CDR3 totals 16 residues. The CDR3 protein is CASSVGGPADLYGYTF. In DNA form, the CDR3 reads TGTGCCAGCAGCGTAGGAGGGCCCGCGGACCTCTATGGCTACACCTTC.